The rows below give T cell receptor beta chains drawn from one sample of a study of blood T cell repertoires in COVID-19. The assay was immunoSEQ multiplex PCR, and TCRdb's table has in-frame clones only and misses some. The table shows 65,000 to 75,000 clones, with approximately 80% occurring only once. Source material: peripheral blood. The receptors were sampled from a human donor in a cohort sampled during active COVID-19. The CDR3 runs from the conserved cysteine through the conserved F or W. D genes are given only for firm matches.

TRBD1	TRBV25-1	13	CASLGQGTLEAFF
NA	TRBV5-1	18	CASSLVVGEGRGNQPQHF
TRBD1	TRBV6-5	15	CASTSTGFGNQPQHF
NA	TRBV27	13	CASSLSGGYEQYF
NA	TRBV12-1	22	CASSPRAPDRAFGVYVGKTQYF
NA	TRBV30	15	CAWSPDFSGANVLTF
NA	TRBV7-9	14	CASSSQTGNTEAFF
TRBD2	TRBV7-9	17	CASSSSPLAGLSYEQYF
TRBD2	TRBV5-1	20	CASNPLASGLAEGESDTQYF
TRBD1	TRBV7-8	16	CASSIQPGQGKEKLFF
TRBD2	TRBV6-1	15	CASSEGPGGSDTQYF
NA	TRBV11-2	12	CASSLEQNEQFF
NA	TRBV18	16	CASSPPKQSSGNTIYF
NA	TRBV6-5	14	CASSPGQLKNIQYF
TRBD2	TRBV11-2	14	CASSQAGGPREQYF
NA	TRBV5-1	15	CASSLGDTDYYGYTF
NA	TRBV5-1	17	CASSLQRGSPGEEPQHF
TRBD1	TRBV28	14	CASSFDREDYGYTF
NA	TRBV2	11	CASSENEKLFF
TRBD1	TRBV27	14	CASWRQGGSYEQYF
NA	TRBV5-1	16	CASSLAAWRENTEAFF
TRBD1	TRBV19	12	CATGQGATEAFF
TRBD1	TRBV6-4	15	CASSGEGAAYNEQFF
NA	TRBV7-6	13	CASSLEVGSEQFF
TRBD1	TRBV5-6	16	CASSLTGANLYNEQFF
TRBD2	TRBV19	13	CASSIQAGDTQYF
NA	TRBV30	14	CAWSAFGDTGELFF
NA	TRBV30	12	CAWSAGNYGYTF
TRBD1	TRBV18	15	CASSPTGVMNNEQFF
NA	TRBV4-2	15	CASSQPTGVPYEQYF
TRBD2	TRBV15	16	CATSRDRSSGYNEQFF
NA	TRBV6-6	15	CASSDLALSSYEQYF
NA	TRBV13	12	CASSRGAGELFF
NA	TRBV23-1	14	CASSQSSKLYEQYF
TRBD2	TRBV5-8	15	CASSWGVGGSYEQYF
TRBD1	TRBV3-1/TRBV3-2	15	CASSQEDRANSPLHF
TRBD2	TRBV6-4	16	CASSDPAGVGYNEQFF
TRBD1	TRBV7-9	15	CASSLGQGAGYEQYF
TRBD2	TRBV3-1/TRBV3-2	14	CASSQGTRDYEQYF
NA	TRBV27	14	CASSFGRSSYEQYF
TRBD1	TRBV7-2	15	CASRQRDRADQPQHF
NA	TRBV2	12	CASSRGNYGYTF
TRBD2	TRBV5-6	15	CASSSRTSGSYEQYF
TRBD2	TRBV28	14	CASSGLAGRETQYF
NA	TRBV5-4	14	CASSMDQGGYEQYF
TRBD2	TRBV3-1/TRBV3-2	16	CASSQAGTRKNYEQYF
TRBD1	TRBV28	15	CASSSTGVPYYGYTF
TRBD1	TRBV10-3	15	CAIRDAGQGYYGYTF